The 16 T cell receptor beta chains reported below all come from one sample, sequenced in a study of blood T cell repertoires in COVID-19. Generated by immunoSEQ multiplex PCR, the TCRdb table keeps only in-frame clones and is missing some. The sample lists approximately 210,000 clones; roughly four fifths were seen once. The sample consisted of peripheral blood. The receptors stem from a woman aged 50 to 60 with active or convalescent COVID-19.

The J gene is TRBJ1-2, the V gene TRBV5-6; possible D gene TRBD1, 5 bases. Trimming took off 2 bases at V and 0 bases at J, with 17 bases between the two ends. The germline gives CDR1 SGHDT, CDR2 YYEEEE. This CDR3 has 17 residues. The CDR3, as DNA: TGTGCCAGCAGCTTCGGGTTAGGCGGGGGAGCTAACTATGGCTACACCTTC. This translates into CASSFGLGGGANYGYTF.

V gene TRBV3-1 (or the pseudogene TRBV3-2) combines with J gene TRBJ2-2, with a tentative D call TRBD2 (6 bases). Germline CDR1 and CDR2: LGHDT and YNNKEL (reference sequence). Trimming removed 2 bases from V and 7 bases from J, with 8 bases in between. The CDR3 has 13 residues. The CDR3 protein is CASSQLGGGELFF. The CDR3 region has the DNA TGTGCCAGCAGCCAACTCGGGGGCGGGGAGCTGTTTTTT.

About this clone: Germline and junction disagree at one end, which may indicate a read error. The chain uses TRBV28 and TRBJ2-5; 9 bases match TRBD1. The CDR3 sequence is 15 residues long. The germline CDR1 and CDR2 sequences are MDHEN and SYDVKM. CDR3: CASGLGQGSKETQYF. The CDR3 region has the DNA TGTGCCAGCGGTTTGGGACAGGGCTCCAAAGAGACCCAGTACTTC.

V and J are TRBV6-1 and TRBJ1-1, with 8 bases aligning to TRBD1. There are 15 residues in the CDR3. Germline lookup yields CDR1 MNHNS and CDR2 SASEGT. V shed 2 bases and J 4 bases; nucleotides not matched to a gene: 6. The CDR3 protein is CASSEPFRGLTEAFF. CDR3 sequence (DNA): TGTGCCAGCAGTGAACCCTTCAGGGGGCTCACTGAAGCTTTCTTT.

The chain has TRBV28 and TRBJ1-5; D unclear. V was trimmed by 6 bases and J by 2 bases, leaving 14 bases between them. The germline V gene encodes CDR1 MDHEN and CDR2 SYDVKM. The CDR3 spans 15 residues. CDR3 sequence: CASRTSVEGNQPQHF. DNA of the CDR3: TGTGCCAGCAGAACCAGCGTCGAGGGCAATCAGCCCCAGCATTTT.

The chain is built from TRBV5-1 and TRBJ2-5; 8 bases agree with TRBD1. The V and J ends lost 4 bases and 5 bases, in that order; junction bases with no gene match: 7. Germline V lookup: CDR1 SGHRS, CDR2 YFSETQ. This CDR3 region has 14 residues. Here the CDR3 DNA reads TGCGCCAGCAGCAACCAGGGGGCCCGGGAGACCCAGTACTTC. This encodes CASSNQGARETQYF.

Notes on this clone: One end of the junction fails to match germline, which may point to a read error. Other nucleotide sequences from this sample produce the same CDR3. The chain has TRBV7-2 and TRBJ1-2; D uncertain. The germline gives CDR1 SGHTA, CDR2 FQGNSA. The CDR3 spans 14 residues. This CDR3 reads CASSFGSINYGYTF. DNA for the CDR3: TGTGCCAGCAGCTTTGGGAGCATTAACTATGGTTACACCTTC.

A word on this clone: The identical CDR3 is also encoded by other nucleotide sequences in the sample. J is TRBJ2-5 and V is TRBV24-1; the match to TRBD1 covers 7 bases. From germline, CDR1 is KGHDR and CDR2 SFDVKD. V was clipped by 3 bases and J by 5 bases; unmatched bases: 8. This CDR3 has 15 amino acids. For the CDR3, the DNA is TGTGCCACCAGTGATCCCAGGGGGTCGGGGGAGACCCAGTACTTC. It specifies CATSDPRGSGETQYF.

This clone was seen a handful of times. This chain connects TRBV11-3 to TRBJ1-1; 8 bases line up with TRBD1. The CDR3 is 14 amino acids. Germline V gene sequence: CDR1 SGHNT, CDR2 YENEEA. Trimming at V came to 4 bases and at J to 3 bases, leaving 4 bases not matched to a gene. The CDR3 sequence is CASSSGQGDTEAFF. In nucleotides, the CDR3 is TGTGCCAGCAGCTCCGGACAGGGAGACACTGAAGCTTTCTTT.

This sequence joins TRBV4-2 and TRBJ1-1; weak D call: TRBD1 (5 bases). Trimming pared 0 bases from V and 8 bases from J, leaving 10 bases between. In germline, CDR1 is LGHNA, CDR2 YNFKEQ. This CDR3 is 13 amino acids long. The CDR3 coding sequence is TGTGCCAGCAGCCAAGATTCTGACAGAGAAGCTTTCTTT. Protein sequence: CASSQDSDREAFF.

The V gene is TRBV5-6, the J gene TRBJ2-7; TRBD1 aligns across 11 bases. Germline V lookup: CDR1 SGHDT, CDR2 YYEEEE. CDR3 length equals 14 residues. Germline trimming cut 3 bases from V and 2 bases from J; bases unmatched to any gene: 1. CDR3 residues: CASSWDRGTYEQYV. In DNA form, the CDR3 reads TGTGCCAGCAGCTGGGACAGGGGGACCTACGAGCAGTACGTC.

V gene TRBV15 combines with J gene TRBJ2-1, with TRBD2 matching over 11 bases. CDR3 size: 16 residues. The V gene's germline CDR1 is LNHNV and CDR2 YYDKDF (reference sequence). Trimming removed 0 bases from V and 7 bases from J; junction bases left unmatched: 5. DNA for the CDR3: TGTGCCACCAGCAGAGATCTTAGCGGGGGGGTAAATGAGCAGTTCTTC. It translates to CATSRDLSGGVNEQFF.

This clone was detected only once. V gene TRBV12-3 or TRBV12-4 combines with J gene TRBJ1-2; tentatively, D is TRBD1 (5 bases). Trimming pared 1 base from V and 5 bases from J, leaving 8 bases between. The CDR3 spans 13 residues. The CDR3 nucleotides are TGTGCCAGCAGTTTAGGGCAGGGTTATGGCTACACCTTC. This codes for CASSLGQGYGYTF.

Concerning this clone: The same CDR3 also results from other DNA sequences found in this sample. The rearrangement uses TRBV29-1 and TRBJ2-5; 7 bases align to TRBD1. Germline V gene data show CDR1 as SQVTM and CDR2 as ANQGSEA. V was pared by 7 bases and J by 2 bases, with 4 bases of the junction left unmatched. The CDR3 contains 12 residues. The CDR3, as DNA: TGCAGCGGATTGACAGGGCAAGAGACCCAGTACTTC. Translating it yields CSGLTGQETQYF.

This rearrangement joins TRBV4-2 to TRBJ1-2, with no clear D. The ends were cut back, 0 bases at V and 4 bases at J, with 12 bases in the middle. The germline gives CDR1 LGHNA, CDR2 YNFKEQ. There are 15 residues in the CDR3. CDR3 DNA: TGTGCCAGCAGCCAAGAGGACTCCAGAACCTATGGCTACACCTTC. It codes for CASSQEDSRTYGYTF.

J is TRBJ1-6 and V is TRBV30, with a tentative D call TRBD1 (6 bases). V shed 0 bases and J shed 2 bases, with 14 bases lying between them. This CDR3 comprises 17 residues. Germline V gene sequence: CDR1 GTSNPN, CDR2 SVGIG (reference sequence). CDR3 nucleotide sequence: TGTGCCTGGAGTGTATTTCAGGGGATAACCTATAATTCACCCCTCCACTTT. Its translation: CAWSVFQGITYNSPLHF. The whole variable domain, filled in from reference TRBV30 and TRBJ1-6, reads SQTIHQWPATLVQPVGSPLSLECTVEGTSNPNLYWYRQAAGRGLQLLFYSVGIGQISSEVPQNLSASRPQDRQFILSSKKLLLSDSGFYLCAWSVFQGITYNSPLHFGNGTRLTVT.